Sequencing of this TCR beta chain was carried out in a study of blood T cell repertoires in COVID-19. The overall study: The United States, Italy and Spain provided the acute and convalescent COVID-19 samples. Nucleic acid was either cDNA or gDNA, and it came from T cells, B-cell-depleted T cells, or PBMCs.

Germline V CDR1 and CDR2: SGHVS, FQNEAQ. The V gene lost 5 bases and the J gene lost 2 bases, with 10 bases spanning the gap. The CDR3 consists of 15 residues. In the original workflow: Estimation of nucleated cell counts was performed using reference gene primer amplification. The assay was immunoSEQ multiplex PCR, and TCRdb's table has in-frame clones only and misses some. V and J calls and clone size follow that table, whereas D and trimming were derived from the DNA. Of just over 65,000 clones in the sample, 70% to 90% were seen once. The rearrangement uses TRBV7-8 and TRBJ2-6; D ambiguous. This TCR derives from a man aged 25-45 years with acute or convalescent COVID-19. The sample comprised peripheral blood. The CDR3 protein is CASSLREAGANVLTF. CDR3 coding DNA: TGTGCCAGCAGCCTGAGAGAAGCTGGGGCCAACGTCCTGACTTTC.